The source of this T cell receptor beta chain is a study of blood T cell repertoires in COVID-19. Produced via immunoSEQ multiplex PCR; TCRdb's table is partial and in-frame only. Of tens of thousands of clones listed, 80% are singletons. The CDR3 contains 14 residues. CDR1 SGDLS and CDR2 YYNGEE come from the germline V gene. The V and J ends lost 4 bases and 5 bases, in that order; junction bases with no gene match: 3. This receptor was identified in a man between 70 and 80 years old who had recovered from COVID-19. The material sequenced was peripheral blood. The chain is built from TRBV9 and TRBJ2-5; TRBD2 matches 12 bases. As DNA, the CDR3 is TGTGCCAGCAGCCTGGGGACTAGCGGGGAGACCCAGTACTTC. It specifies CASSLGTSGETQYF.